A single sample is the source of the 24 T cell receptor beta chains below, sequenced in a study of T cell responses to AZD1222 COVID-19 vaccine. Produced via immunoSEQ multiplex PCR; TCRdb's table is partial and in-frame only. The table shows around 46,000 clones, with around nine tenths occurring only once. Sequences were derived from peripheral blood, sampled 28 days after the second AZD1222 dose. These TCRs come from an adult who received the AZD1222 COVID-19 vaccine.

This chain uses TRBV5-6 with TRBJ2-3; D gene ambiguous. The CDR3 has 12 residues. The V and J ends lost 1 base and 7 bases respectively, with 7 bases between them. The germline V gene encodes CDR1 SGHDT and CDR2 YYEEEE. The CDR3 is CASSLNGNTQYF. CDR3 bases: TGTGCCAGCAGCTTGAATGGGAATACGCAGTATTTT.

The chain combines TRBV12-5 with TRBJ1-1, with D perhaps TRBD1 (5 bases). The V gene lost 5 bases and the J gene lost 3 bases, with 10 bases spanning the gap. The CDR3 runs to 13 residues. CDR1 is LGHNT, CDR2 FRNRAP, per germline. For the CDR3, the DNA is TGTGCTAGTGGTGCCAGGGTTGACACTGAAGCTTTCTTT. This translates into CASGARVDTEAFF.

The gene calls are TRBV2 and TRBJ1-3; 8 bases are a match to TRBD1. V shed 5 bases and J 3 bases; nucleotides not matched to a gene: 3. CDR3 length: 14 residues. The germline CDR1 and CDR2 sequences are SNHLY and FYNNEI. CDR3: CASSTGTGGNTIYF. The CDR3 DNA reads TGTGCCAGCAGTACCGGGACAGGTGGAAACACCATATATTTT.

This rearrangement joins TRBV5-5 to TRBJ1-4, with TRBD1 matching over 8 bases. CDR1 and CDR2 (germline): SGHKS, YYEKEE (reference sequence). CDR3 length equals 16 residues. Unmatched junction bases numbered 8, after V lost 3 bases and J lost 4 bases. The CDR3 sequence: CASSSGGDRYNEKLFF. DNA for the CDR3: TGTGCCAGCAGCTCTGGGGGGGACAGGTATAATGAAAAACTGTTTTTT.

The rearrangement links TRBV6-2 or TRBV6-3 to TRBJ1-5; 8 bases map to TRBD1. The CDR3 is 14 amino acids. V lost 4 bases and J lost 4; bases outside the gene matches: 3. The V gene's germline CDR1 is MNHEY and CDR2 SVGEGT. This CDR3 is CASSLDRANQPQHF. The DNA for the CDR3 is TGTGCCAGCAGTTTGGACAGGGCAAATCAGCCCCAGCATTTT.

The V and J genes are TRBV14 and TRBJ1-1; maybe TRBD1 (6 bases). This CDR3 contains 14 residues. V was clipped by 3 bases and J by 5 bases, with 13 bases between them. Germline V gene data show CDR1 as SGHDN and CDR2 as FVKESK. CDR3 region: CASSQRGTRTEAFF. As DNA, the CDR3 is TGTGCCAGCAGCCAGAGAGGGACAAGAACTGAAGCTTTCTTT.

This sequence joins TRBV20-1 and TRBJ1-5; D ambiguous. Germline lookup yields CDR1 DFQATT and CDR2 SNEGSKA (reference sequence). V was pared by 3 bases and J by 0 bases, with 6 bases between. CDR3 length equals 13 residues. The CDR3 spells CSASVDSNQPQHF. In DNA form, the CDR3 reads TGCAGTGCTAGTGTGGATAGCAATCAGCCCCAGCATTTT.

The chain carries TRBV7-3 and TRBJ2-1; 10 bases fit TRBD2. Germline CDR1 SGHTA, CDR2 FQGTGA. With V trimmed by 5 bases and J by 7 bases, 8 bases remained unmatched. This CDR3 region has 15 residues. CDR3 sequence reads: CASSPGLAVKNEQFF. As DNA, the CDR3 is TGTGCCAGCAGCCCCGGACTAGCGGTAAAAAATGAGCAGTTCTTC.

V and J are TRBV29-1 and TRBJ2-1; 8 bases agree with TRBD2. The junction had 1 base not matched to a gene; V was cut back by 0 bases and J by 3 bases. CDR1 SQVTM and CDR2 ANQGSEA come from the germline V gene. The CDR3 runs to 14 residues. CDR3 amino acids: CSVEELAVYNEQFF. For the CDR3, the DNA is TGCAGCGTTGAAGAACTAGCGGTCTACAATGAGCAGTTCTTC.

This clone showed up just a few times. The chain links TRBV28 to TRBJ1-6; D gene unclear. CDR3 length equals 14 residues. CDR1 is MDHEN, CDR2 SYDVKM, per germline. The ends were cut back, 6 bases at V and 9 bases at J, with 15 bases in the middle. The CDR3 region has the DNA TGTGCCAGCAGAACTCACATGATCAGTTCACCCCTCCACTTT. It specifies CASRTHMISSPLHF.

The chain uses TRBV9 and TRBJ2-2, with D possibly called TRBD1 or TRBD2 (5 bases each). Germline V CDR1 and CDR2: SGDLS, YYNGEE. CDR3 length: 15 residues. Trimming shortened V by 2 bases and J by 7 bases, and 15 bases separated the two germline ends. CDR3 nucleotide sequence: TGTGCCAGCAGCGTCAGTGGGGGAGTCGGCGGGGAGCTGTTTTTT. As protein: CASSVSGGVGGELFF.

The chain joins TRBV7-3 to TRBJ2-1; 7 nucleotides agree with TRBD2. V gave up 5 bases and J gave up 6 bases; unmatched junction bases: 19. The germline CDR1 and CDR2 sequences are SGHTA and FQGTGA. The CDR3 has 18 residues. CDR3 nucleotides: TGTGCCAGCAGCCCCCCTTTTGTTGCGGGGGTCCCTAGCAATGAGCAGTTCTTC. It encodes CASSPPFVAGVPSNEQFF. Variable domain in full (rest from reference TRBV7-3 and TRBJ2-1): GAGVSQTPSNKVTEKGKYVELRCDPISGHTALYWYRQSLGQGPEFLIYFQGTGAADDSGLPNDRFFAVRPEGSVSTLKIQRTERGDSAVYLCASSPPFVAGVPSNEQFFGPGTRLTVL.

The chain couples TRBV6-5 to TRBJ2-7; D not certain. The CDR3 consists of 12 residues. Germline V gene sequence: CDR1 MNHEY, CDR2 SVGAGI. V lost 5 bases and J 1 base, leaving 6 bases between the germline ends. The CDR3 bases are TGTGCCAGCAGTCCATCGTCCTACGAGCAGTACTTC. Translated, it gives CASSPSSYEQYF.

This clone was recorded only once. The chain recombines TRBV28 with TRBJ2-7, with TRBD2 matching over 9 bases. The V and J ends lost 4 bases and 2 bases, in that order; junction bases with no gene match: 6. This CDR3 is 15 amino acids long. Germline V CDR1 and CDR2: MDHEN, SYDVKM. CDR3 bases: TGTGCCAGCAGTTCAATAGCGGGAGTGCCCTACGAGCAGTACTTC. It codes for CASSSIAGVPYEQYF.

In its sample, this clone was seen once. The rearrangement joins TRBV6-1 to TRBJ1-6; TRBD1 matches 7 bases. This CDR3 region has 14 residues. Unmatched junction bases numbered 2, after V lost 0 bases and J lost 9 bases. Germline V gives CDR1 MNHNS, CDR2 SASEGT. The CDR3 region is CASSEATGSSPLHF. The DNA for the CDR3 is TGTGCCAGCAGTGAAGCGACAGGGAGTTCACCCCTCCACTTT.

The chain carries TRBV4-1 and TRBJ1-6; a weak D match, TRBD1 (5 bases). Germline CDR1 is MGHRA and CDR2 is YSYEKL. The CDR3 loop spans 17 amino acids. The V end was cut by 0 bases, the J end by 6 bases, with 15 bases between. For the CDR3, the DNA is TGCGCCAGCAGCCAAGATGAGAGGGGAGGCGTTAATTCACCCCTCCACTTT. This codes for CASSQDERGGVNSPLHF.

This sequence joins TRBV27 and TRBJ2-7, with D possibly TRBD2 on 6 matching bases. Trimming pared 2 bases from V and 5 bases from J, leaving 13 bases between. The CDR3 covers 14 residues. Germline V gives CDR1 MNHEY, CDR2 SMNVEV (reference sequence). The CDR3 region is CASSLNRGKNEQYF. The CDR3 DNA reads as TGTGCCAGCAGTTTAAACCGGGGGAAGAACGAGCAGTACTTC.

The V gene is TRBV9, the J gene TRBJ2-1; 12 nucleotides match TRBD2. Germline V gives CDR1 SGDLS, CDR2 YYNGEE. Unmatched junction bases numbered 6, after V lost 0 bases and J lost 8 bases. CDR3 length: 16 amino acids. The CDR3 DNA reads as TGTGCCAGCAGCGTAGGACTAGCGGGGGTGGGCGATGAGCAGTTCTTC. Translated, it gives CASSVGLAGVGDEQFF.

The chain combines TRBV6-5 with TRBJ1-2, with 7 positions matching TRBD1. This CDR3 comprises 13 residues. J lost 3 bases, V lost 2 bases, and 0 bases had no gene match. CDR1 MNHEY and CDR2 SVGAGI come from the germline V gene. DNA for the CDR3: TGTGCCAGCAGTTACGGGACAGACTATGGCTACACCTTC. It is translated as CASSYGTDYGYTF.

In DNA, the CDR3 is TGTGCCAGCAGCTTGGGGCGAGCCTCCTACGAGCAGTACTTC. It specifies CASSLGRASYEQYF. This sequence joins TRBV11-3 and TRBJ2-7; D may be TRBD1 (5 bases). This CDR3 region has 14 residues. V shed 3 bases and J shed 0 bases, with 9 bases lying between them. Germline CDR1 reads SGHNT; CDR2 reads YENEEA. Combining the CDR3 with reference TRBV11-3 and TRBJ2-7 gives the whole variable domain EAGVVQSPRYKIIEKKQPVAFWCNPISGHNTLYWYLQNLGQGPELLIRYENEEAVDDSQLPKDRFSAERLKGVDSTLKIQPAELGDSAVYLCASSLGRASYEQYFGPGTRLTVT.

The V and J genes are TRBV18 and TRBJ1-5; TRBD1 might be the D (5 bases). V was shortened by 2 bases and J by 2 bases, with 16 bases between the two germline ends. Looked up from germline, CDR1 is KGHSH and CDR2 is LQKENI. The length of the CDR3 is 17 residues. For the CDR3, the DNA is TGTGCCAGCTCACCAACCTCGGGGCCGGGAGGCAATCAGCCCCAGCATTTT. Translating gives CASSPTSGPGGNQPQHF.

The chain links TRBV28 to TRBJ1-1; the D gene is possibly TRBD1 (5 bases). Between the trimmed V and J ends, which lost 6 bases and 3 bases, there was a span of 17 bases. CDR1 is MDHEN and CDR2 is SYDVKM in the germline V gene. The CDR3 has 15 residues. DNA of the CDR3: TGTGCCAGCAGCCTCGTGTTTGTAGGGGACACTGAAGCTTTCTTT. Translated: CASSLVFVGDTEAFF.

This chain connects TRBV28 to TRBJ2-3; 10 bases map to TRBD1. The CDR3 has 14 residues. Germline V lookup: CDR1 MDHEN, CDR2 SYDVKM. J lost 6 bases, V lost 5 bases, and 5 bases had no gene match. The CDR3 coding sequence is TGTGCCAGCAGTGGGGACAGGGGCCAGGATACGCAGTATTTT. Translation: CASSGDRGQDTQYF. Combining the CDR3 with reference TRBV28 and TRBJ2-3 gives the whole variable domain DVKVTQSSRYLVKRTGEKVFLECVQDMDHENMFWYRQDPGLGLRLIYFSYDVKMKEKGDIPEGYSVSREKKERFSLILESASTNQTSMYLCASSGDRGQDTQYFGPGTRLTVL.

The CDR3 coding sequence is TGTGCCAGCAGTCCAGCCCATCTCGGGGGGTACAATGAGCAGTTCTTC. Its protein is CASSPAHLGGYNEQFF. The chain is built from TRBV28 and TRBJ2-1; TRBD2 aligns across 7 bases. This CDR3 is 16 amino acids long. In germline, CDR1 is MDHEN, CDR2 SYDVKM. Trimming at V came to 5 bases and at J to 4 bases, leaving 11 bases not matched to a gene.